What follows are 32 T cell receptor beta chains derived from one specimen sequenced in a study of control samples from healthy donors and cancer patients. TCRdb's copy holds only in-frame clones and misses some; the assay was immunoSEQ multiplex PCR. There are around 250,000 clones in the sample; 82% occur only once, and roughly 15% lies in the top ten. Specimen: PBMCs. These TCRs come from a woman aged 55-75 years with lung cancer.

This chain connects TRBV28 to TRBJ1-6, with D unresolved. V lost 5 bases, J lost 1 base, and 15 bases lay in between. CDR1 is MDHEN and CDR2 is SYDVKM in the germline V gene. This CDR3 is 17 amino acids long. The CDR3 here is CASSLPRVTSYNSPLHF. CDR3 bases: TGTGCCAGCAGTCTCCCGAGGGTAACGTCCTATAATTCACCCCTCCACTTT.

The chain employs TRBV11-2 and TRBJ2-3; D is undetermined. CDR1 and CDR2 (germline): SGHAT, FQNNGV. This CDR3 is 16 amino acids long. V was pared by 2 bases and J by 0 bases, with 12 bases between. This chain's CDR3 is CASSLLGSASTDTQYF. CDR3 coding DNA: TGTGCCAGCAGCTTACTTGGCTCCGCTAGCACAGATACGCAGTATTTT.

This sequence joins TRBV3-1 (or the pseudogene TRBV3-2) and TRBJ2-5; the D gene is possibly TRBD2 (6 bases). V lost 3 bases, J lost 5 bases, and 13 bases lay in between. The CDR3 runs to 14 residues. The germline CDR1 and CDR2 sequences are LGHDT and YNNKEL (reference sequence). CDR3 residues: CASSHSGPPETQYF. For the CDR3, the DNA is TGTGCCAGCAGCCATAGCGGCCCCCCCGAGACCCAGTACTTC.

The rearrangement uses TRBV29-1 and TRBJ1-5; no reliable D call. Deletions cut 7 bases from V and 5 bases from J, with 12 bases between. The germline V gene encodes CDR1 SQVTM and CDR2 ANQGSEA. The CDR3 has 12 residues. CDR3 sequence: CSASDGYQPQHF. CDR3 nucleotides: TGCAGCGCCTCGGACGGATATCAGCCCCAGCATTTT.

J is TRBJ2-5 and V is TRBV5-4; either TRBD1 or TRBD2 may fit D (6 bases each). V was shortened by 0 bases and J by 5 bases, with 11 bases between the two germline ends. Looked up from germline, CDR1 is SGHNT and CDR2 is YYREEE (reference sequence). The CDR3 is 14 amino acids. The CDR3 is CASSLAGGAETQYF. Here the CDR3 DNA reads TGTGCCAGCAGCTTGGCCGGGGGCGCGGAGACCCAGTACTTC.

V gene TRBV20-1 combines with J gene TRBJ1-2; possibly TRBD1 for D (6 bases). Trimming took 3 bases from V and 2 from J, leaving 16 bases between them. CDR3 length: 15 residues. Germline lookup yields CDR1 DFQATT and CDR2 SNEGSKA (reference sequence). The CDR3 nucleotides read TGCAGTGCTAGTGAGTCCCTTACAGGGAACTATGGCTACACCTTC. Translated: CSASESLTGNYGYTF.

The V call is TRBV7-2, the J call TRBJ1-3; D unresolved. V gave up 1 base and J gave up 7 bases, with 11 bases separating them. This CDR3 is 14 amino acids long. CDR1 SGHTA and CDR2 FQGNSA come from the germline V gene. The CDR3 protein is CASSLGTDLNTIYF. CDR3 in DNA: TGTGCCAGCAGCTTAGGGACGGATCTGAACACCATATATTTT. The whole variable domain, filled in from reference TRBV7-2 and TRBJ1-3, reads GAGVSQSPSNKVTEKGKDVELRCDPISGHTALYWYRQSLGQGLEFLIYFQGNSAPDKSGLPSDRFSAERTGGSVSTLTIQRTQQEDSAVYLCASSLGTDLNTIYFGEGSWLTVV.

The chain links TRBV7-2 to TRBJ2-6; D perhaps matches TRBD1 (5 bases). The CDR3 runs 18 residues. Trimming took off 5 bases at V and 0 bases at J, with 17 bases between the two ends. Germline V gene data show CDR1 as SGHTA and CDR2 as FQGNSA. The CDR3 is CASSLPRTWGSGANVLTF. The CDR3 region has the DNA TGTGCCAGCAGCCTTCCAAGGACATGGGGCTCTGGGGCCAACGTCCTGACTTTC.

This chain joins TRBV11-3 and TRBJ2-1; D remains unclear. The germline V gene has CDR1 SGHNT and CDR2 YENEEA. The length of the CDR3 is 14 residues. V was trimmed by 3 bases and J by 4 bases, leaving 10 bases between them. CDR3 nucleotide sequence: TGTGCCAGCAGCTTGGCGAGGAGTTACAATGAGCAGTTCTTC. The encoded protein is CASSLARSYNEQFF.

V gene TRBV19 combines with J gene TRBJ2-3; D might be TRBD2 (6 bases). Trimming shortened V by 10 bases and J by 2 bases, and 16 bases separated the two germline ends. The CDR3 is made up of 14 amino acids. The V gene's germline CDR1 is LNHDA and CDR2 SQIVND (reference sequence). The CDR3 protein is CATSDRGLTDTQYF. The CDR3 bases are TGTGCCACCTCAGATCGGGGACTCACAGATACGCAGTATTTT.

The V gene is TRBV2, the J gene TRBJ1-2, with D possibly being TRBD1 (5 bases). This CDR3 has 15 residues. The V and J ends lost 1 base and 2 bases respectively, with 11 bases between them. In germline, CDR1 is SNHLY, CDR2 FYNNEI. In nucleotides, the CDR3 is TGTGCCAGCAGTGAAGAAGGGACTGAGAACTATGGCTACACCTTC. Residues: CASSEEGTENYGYTF.

This clone was seen a handful of times. This rearrangement joins TRBV3-1 (or the pseudogene TRBV3-2) to TRBJ2-7; 9 bases fit TRBD1. The V gene end was trimmed by 3 bases and the J gene end by 6 bases; junction bases not matched to a gene: 6. This CDR3 has 14 residues. CDR1 LGHDT and CDR2 YNNKEL come from the germline V gene (reference sequence). CDR3 sequence: CASSHRTGEVEQYF. The CDR3 nucleotides are TGTGCCAGCAGCCACCGGACAGGGGAGGTCGAGCAGTACTTC.

The chain combines TRBV6-5 with TRBJ1-5; D perhaps matches TRBD1 (6 bases). Germline V gene sequence: CDR1 MNHEY, CDR2 SVGAGI. V was shortened by 9 bases and J by 7 bases, with 13 bases between the two germline ends. The CDR3 is 12 residues long. CDR3 residues: CASSGVVQPQHF. The CDR3 DNA reads as TGTGCCAGTTCAGGGGTCGTGCAGCCCCAGCATTTT.

The gene calls are TRBV7-3 and TRBJ2-6, with 8 bases aligning to TRBD1. J gave up 1 base and V 1 base, and 12 bases lay outside the gene matches. This CDR3 region has 20 residues. The germline CDR1 and CDR2 sequences are SGHTA and FQGTGA. Written as DNA, the CDR3 is TGTGCCAGCAGCTTAATACCCAGGACAGGGATAGAATCTGGGGCCAACGTCCTGACTTTC. This encodes CASSLIPRTGIESGANVLTF.

This chain uses TRBV28 with TRBJ1-5; TRBD1 matches at 8 bases. Germline values: CDR1 MDHEN, CDR2 SYDVKM. The CDR3 has 15 amino acids. Trimming at V came to 6 bases and at J to 6 bases, leaving 10 bases not matched to a gene. The CDR3 DNA follows: TGTGCCAGCAGCAGAGACAGGGGCGGTGGTCAGCCCCAGCATTTT. Amino acid sequence: CASSRDRGGGQPQHF.

The chain employs TRBV7-3 and TRBJ2-1; no reliable D call. CDR1 and CDR2 (germline): SGHTA, FQGTGA. The CDR3 is 15 residues long. Trimming removed 9 bases at V and 0 bases at J, with 15 bases between. CDR3 loop: CASTLLPGSYNEQFF. Written as DNA, the CDR3 is TGTGCCAGTACTCTACTGCCGGGCTCCTACAATGAGCAGTTCTTC.

This chain uses TRBV6-6 with TRBJ2-3, with TRBD2 as a possible D gene (5 bases). This CDR3 has 14 residues. Germline CDR1 is MNHNY and CDR2 is SVGAGI (reference sequence). V lost 5 bases and J lost 4, with 13 bases in between. The CDR3 loop reads CASSGFGESDTQYF. CDR3 nucleotides: TGTGCCAGCAGTGGCTTCGGGGAATCAGATACGCAGTATTTT.

DNA of the CDR3: TGCGCCAGCAGTGAGGGACAGGGGATCCCCAGCGGTGAAAAACTGTTTTTT. Translated, it gives CASSEGQGIPSGEKLFF. The J gene is TRBJ1-4, the V gene TRBV10-1, with 9 nucleotides matching TRBD1. This CDR3 spans 17 amino acids. CDR1 and CDR2 from the germline V gene are WNHNN and SYGVQD (reference sequence). V trimming: 2 bases; J trimming: 7 bases; junction bases outside the gene matches: 11.

The chain joins TRBV24-1 to TRBJ2-5; 7 bases fit TRBD2. CDR1 KGHDR and CDR2 SFDVKD come from the germline V gene. The CDR3 has 15 residues. V lost 2 bases, J lost 5 bases, and 7 bases stayed unmatched. The CDR3 DNA reads as TGTGCCACCAGTGATTCCGGCGGGAGTGGCGAGACCCAGTACTTC. Its protein product is CATSDSGGSGETQYF.

The chain carries TRBV28 and TRBJ2-7; no reliable D call. Germline CDR1 reads MDHEN; CDR2 reads SYDVKM. The V gene lost 3 bases and the J gene lost 7 bases, with 7 bases spanning the gap. The CDR3 has 11 amino acids. CDR3 bases: TGTGCCAGCAGTTTTCTGGGGGAGCAGTACTTC. Translating it yields CASSFLGEQYF. The whole variable domain, remainder taken from reference TRBV28 and TRBJ2-7, is DVKVTQSSRYLVKRTGEKVFLECVQDMDHENMFWYRQDPGLGLRLIYFSYDVKMKEKGDIPEGYSVSREKKERFSLILESASTNQTSMYLCASSFLGEQYFGPGTRLTVT.

The J gene is TRBJ1-2, the V gene TRBV2; D gene unclear. Germline V CDR1 and CDR2: SNHLY, FYNNEI. V shed 3 bases and J shed 1 base, with 0 bases lying between them. This CDR3 has 11 amino acids. Here the CDR3 DNA reads TGTGCCAGCAGTGATAACTATGGCTACACCTTC. Encoded protein: CASSDNYGYTF. The variable domain in full, completed from reference TRBV2 and TRBJ1-2, reads EPEVTQTPSHQVTQMGQEVILRCVPISNHLYFYWYRQILGQKVEFLVSFYNNEISEKSEIFDDQFSVERPDGSNFTLKIRSTKLEDSAMYFCASSDNYGYTFGSGTRLTVV.

The rearrangement joins TRBV27 to TRBJ2-2; TRBD2 might be the D (6 bases). This CDR3 has 15 residues. V was clipped by 3 bases and J by 5 bases, with 13 bases between them. Germline CDR1 reads MNHEY; CDR2 reads SMNVEV (reference sequence). In DNA, the CDR3 is TGTGCCAGCAGTTTGGGCGGGGTGGGTACCGGGGAGCTGTTTTTT. It codes for CASSLGGVGTGELFF.

The chain is built from TRBV7-9 and TRBJ1-2; possible D gene TRBD1, 6 bases. Trimming cost V 1 base and J 4 bases, with 10 bases left between them. Germline V CDR1 and CDR2: SEHNR, FQNEAQ (reference sequence). The CDR3 has 14 amino acids. CDR3 bases: TGTGCCAGCAGCTTAGGCAGGGGTAGCTATGGCTACACCTTC. It specifies CASSLGRGSYGYTF.

This chain uses TRBV4-2 with TRBJ2-5; D is possibly TRBD1 (5 bases). Germline values: CDR1 LGHNA, CDR2 YNFKEQ. Trimming stripped 0 bases from V and 1 base from J, with 15 bases between. The CDR3 runs to 17 residues. CDR3 sequence: CASSQDLMGLVQETQYF. Here the CDR3 DNA reads TGTGCCAGCAGCCAAGATTTAATGGGGCTCGTCCAAGAGACCCAGTACTTC.

The V call is TRBV29-1, the J call TRBJ1-2; 10 nucleotides line up with TRBD1. The germline CDR1 and CDR2 sequences are SQVTM and ANQGSEA. The CDR3 loop spans 14 amino acids. With 4 bases clipped from V and 2 bases from J, the junction kept 4 bases outside the gene matches. The CDR3 nucleotides read TGCAGCGTTGGGGGACAGGGGCCCAACTATGGCTACACCTTC. It specifies CSVGGQGPNYGYTF.

The rearrangement links TRBV9 to TRBJ2-2; D not resolved. The CDR3 runs 15 residues. Trimming left V 0 bases short and J 8 bases short, with 14 bases between. Germline V gene sequence: CDR1 SGDLS, CDR2 YYNGEE. The CDR3 bases are TGTGCCAGCAGCGTAGGGGGATCAACACCGGGGGAGCTGTTTTTT. Encoded protein: CASSVGGSTPGELFF.

This clone appeared once. The chain carries TRBV7-6 and TRBJ1-2; TRBD1 matches at 12 bases. The J segment lost 4 bases and the V segment lost 5 bases, leaving 11 bases of the junction unmatched. This CDR3 contains 17 residues. Germline CDR1 SGHVS, CDR2 FNYEAQ. The DNA of the CDR3 is TGTGCCAGCAGCGACCGGGACAGGGGGCCAAGTGGCTATGGCTACACCTTC. As protein: CASSDRDRGPSGYGYTF.

The chain is built from TRBV10-3 and TRBJ1-5; D is undetermined. CDR3 size: 14 residues. Trimming removed 3 bases from V and 4 bases from J, with 10 bases in between. Germline V gene data show CDR1 as ENHRY and CDR2 as SYGVKD. The CDR3 coding sequence is TGTGCCATCAGTGATGCAGGTGGTAATCAGCCCCAGCATTTT. This translates into CAISDAGGNQPQHF.

The CDR3 DNA is TGTGCCACCAGTGACGCCAGAACCCCCCATGAGCAGTTCTTC. Translating gives CATSDARTPHEQFF. The chain couples TRBV24-1 to TRBJ2-1; D not certain. CDR3 size: 14 residues. The germline V gene has CDR1 KGHDR and CDR2 SFDVKD. V lost 4 bases to trimming and J lost 8 bases, with 14 bases between them.

V usage is TRBV6-1 and J usage is TRBJ1-1, with TRBD1 identical over 7 bases. Losses at the gene ends were 1 base for V and 5 bases for J; bases not matched to a gene: 10. Germline loops: CDR1 MNHNS, CDR2 SASEGT. The length of the CDR3 is 16 residues. The CDR3 is CASSEGVAGGWTEAFF. The CDR3 DNA sequence: TGTGCCAGCAGTGAAGGGGTGGCAGGGGGGTGGACTGAAGCTTTCTTT.

The chain uses TRBV30 and TRBJ1-2; D is perhaps TRBD1 (5 bases). Germline CDR1 is GTSNPN and CDR2 is SVGIG (reference sequence). V lost 3 bases, J lost 8 bases, and 16 bases lay in between. The CDR3 covers 13 residues. The CDR3 DNA reads as TGTGCCTGGAGCACCTCTGACAGTGGGGGCTACACCTTC. This encodes CAWSTSDSGGYTF.

This clone was found a few times. This sequence joins TRBV6-1 and TRBJ2-7, with TRBD2 matching 9 bases. Trimming cost V 3 bases and J 7 bases; bases outside gene matches: 7. Germline CDR1 and CDR2: MNHNS and SASEGT. This CDR3 comprises 14 residues. CDR3 DNA sequence: TGTGCCAGCAGTGACCCGGGACTAGCAGGGGAGCAGTACTTC. Protein: CASSDPGLAGEQYF.